The present T cell receptor beta chain was sequenced within a study of blood T cell repertoires in COVID-19 (dated by TCRdb to 2018 to 2020). Looking at the study overall: Samples from collaborators originated in the United States, Italy and Spain and spanned both the acute and convalescent phases of COVID-19. Deeply sampled blood TCRbeta repertoires from subjects exposed to, actively infected with, or recovered from COVID-19 were included in the dataset. A freely available public database, intended as a resource for researchers studying the immune response to SARS-CoV-2, is where the repertoires were released. Samples came from the ongoing ImmuneRACE study (first 160 participants) plus 1,254 subjects from 6 global collaborators. Sample metadata almost always included a de-identified subject ID, COVID-19 status, age in years and sex. The material from the prospective study consisted of cDNA or gDNA derived from T cells, B-cell-depleted T cells, or PBMCs. Where available, HLA class I and class II types were taken from metadata supplied by the sample provider and were not determined by assay-based typing.

Participants in the prospective study were enrolled through a virtual design, were aged about 18 to 89 years, and lived in under 25 United States geographic areas. To assign participants to cohorts, the prospective study relied on clinical history that participants themselves reported in a screening survey and a study questionnaire. For ImmuneRACE Cohort 3, a participant was defined as recovered based on two consecutive negative NP/OP PCR tests, clearance by a healthcare professional, or resolution of symptoms. Each participant in the prospective study had whole blood, serum and a nasopharyngeal or oropharyngeal swab collected by mobile phlebotomists. Additional blood draws and questionnaires over a 2-month period could optionally be provided by prospective study participants. Prospective study blood samples were shipped either frozen or at room temperature before DNA extraction. Worth noting for this clone: Its antigen is unknown. Base qualities are not recorded, but no much larger clone differs from it by a single base.

Inclusive of the bounding cysteine and phenylalanine, the CDR3 is 14 residues long. This entry keeps only the CDR3 DNA: 42 bases, framed from base 1. Trimmed from V: 4 bases; trimmed from J: 3 bases; junction bases lacking a gene match: 5. The germline V gene (reference sequence) provides CDR1 LGHDT and CDR2 YNNKEL. Broader findings and caveats from the paper: How much clinical and demographic metadata was included differed by source and by participant, and the metadata was provided uncurated.

TCRbeta CDR3 regions were amplified from genomic DNA by means of the immunoSEQ Assay, a bias-controlled multiplex PCR. The original pipeline was this. The number of nucleated cells in each sample was estimated from the amplification of reference gene primers within the assay. To quantify the absolute abundance of each unique TCRbeta CDR3 rearrangement, sequence reads were collapsed and filtered. For each sample, productive Simpson clonality was calculated by taking the square root of Simpson's diversity index across productive rearrangements. Sourced from immuneACCESS, this table was stored by TCRdb with only in-frame sequences that have V and J called. A share of the clones is absent; for the studies checked, an unresolved V gene accounts for under half, and the remainder has no known explanation. The V and J calls and clone size are taken from that table; D and trimming were inferred from the DNA. The sample table holds 300,000 to 350,000 clones, of which about 90% were seen once. The ten largest clones take up roughly a tenth of the sample.

This receptor chain uses TRBV3-1 (or the pseudogene TRBV3-2) and TRBJ1-1, and 7 junctional nucleotides match TRBD1. This receptor was taken from a woman aged 25-40 years who had recovered from COVID-19. The sample taken for sequencing was PBMCs or T cells enriched from blood (not recorded which). CDR3 sequence: CASSLEGADTEAFF. In nucleotide form, the sequence is TGTGCCAGCAGCCTGGAGGGGGCGGACACTGAAGCTTTCTTT.